This TCR beta chain was retrieved from a study of siplizumab effects on memory and regulatory T cells. Note on this clone: Its specificity is unknown.

Germline assignment: CDR1 SGHRS and CDR2 YFSETQ. V lost 6 bases, J lost 4 bases, and 10 bases stayed unmatched. CDR3 length: 16 amino acids. Measured with immunoSEQ multiplex PCR; TCRdb has only the in-frame clones, and not every one. The sample carries more than 12,000 clones, approximately 45% recorded once. Coculture of mixed lymphocyte reaction cells was performed at 37°C for roughly six days. Study-wide findings and caveats: In siplizumab conditions, mappable alloreactive CD4+ clones averaged approximately 69% Treg-derived, against 26.9% in controls.

Sequencing input: CFSE-low (dividing) CD4+ T cells sorted from an allogeneic mixed lymphocyte reaction. This sequence joins TRBV5-1 and TRBJ2-1; 10 positions agree with TRBD2. The TCR was taken from a human donor in good health; the cells came from an allogeneic mixed lymphocyte reaction. Some clones in this sample may be carry-over from other donors' samples. The CDR3 loop reads CASMGGLAGVYNEQFF. CDR3 in DNA: TGCGCCAGCATGGGTGGCCTAGCGGGAGTGTACAATGAGCAGTTCTTC.